A single T cell receptor (beta chain) is shown here with its context. This sample stems from a study of blood T cell repertoires in COVID-19. Study-level information: Donors in the United States, Italy and Spain gave samples during acute or convalescent COVID-19.

Germline V gives CDR1 LGHNA, CDR2 YNFKEQ. The ends lost 0 bases at V and 4 bases at J; junction bases unmatched: 8. The CDR3 sequence is 16 residues long. Libraries were prepared by immunoSEQ multiplex PCR; TCRdb keeps only in-frame clonotypes and omits some of them. The table lists roughly 210,000 clones, around 84% of them singletons. Material for sequencing was peripheral blood. This chain joins TRBV4-2 and TRBJ1-2, with 7 bases matching TRBD1. This clonotype originated in a woman of 80 years or more with COVID-19, enrolled during active disease. For the CDR3, the DNA is TGTGCCAGCAGCCAAGATCTCAGGGGGGCCGTCTATGGCTACACCTTC. It translates to CASSQDLRGAVYGYTF.